This TCR beta chain comes out of a study of cytomegalovirus exposure and HLA in healthy donors. As for the study in general: Out of 398 genotyped donors, around 80% belonged to the Caucasian-associated ancestry cluster. Whole-study results and caveats: Reportedly, a later analysis found an Asian-associated ancestry cluster had fewer N-insertions than the roughly 700-donor mean. Near-uniform donor sequencing depth was presumed by presence/absence analyses. TCR beta chain V- and J-gene trimming was linked, in a later analysis, to a missense variant in DCLRE1C.

The PCR contained 60 Vbeta and 13 Jbeta primers. Generated by immunoSEQ multiplex PCR, the TCRdb table keeps only in-frame clones and is missing some. The sample lists approximately 170,000 clones, over 80% seen once, with approximately 1.2% in the top ten. A word on this clone: Its antigen is not known.

This TCR was recovered from a boy younger than 10 in good health and CMV-seronegative. The sequenced sample consisted of PBMCs.

The CDR3 protein is CASSLWASEGSGANVLTF. As DNA, the CDR3 is TGTGCCAGCAGTTTATGGGCTAGCGAGGGCTCTGGGGCCAACGTCCTGACTTTC. This chain links TRBV28 with TRBJ2-6; D might be TRBD2 (6 bases). This CDR3 is built from 18 residues. Trimming removed 0 bases at V and 0 bases at J, with 12 bases between. Germline V gives CDR1 MDHEN, CDR2 SYDVKM.